The next 31 T cell receptor beta chains were all read from a single sample in a study of monozygotic twins with inflammatory bowel disease. Using the 5' RACE reads, TCRdb records one entry per CDR3 protein without DNA. The sample table sets out 170,000 or so distinct CDR3 sequences. What was sequenced was blood. These TCRs come from a human donor with ulcerative colitis or Crohn's disease, or a healthy co-twin of an affected twin (not recorded which).

This chain links TRBV5-1 with TRBJ2-7; the TCRdb D gene call, TRBD1, has no DNA to confirm it. CDR1 and CDR2 from the germline V gene are SGHRS and YFSETQ. CDR3 size: 16 residues. The CDR3 sequence: CASSPGGRRHSYEQYF.

The V call is TRBV20-1, the J call TRBJ1-5. CDR3 length equals 13 residues. Germline V gene lookup returns CDR1 DFQATT and CDR2 SNEGSKA (reference sequence). This chain's CDR3 is CSALSFSNQPQHF.

V gene TRBV28 combines with J gene TRBJ1-3; TCRdb designates TRBD1, a call that cannot be tested without DNA. Germline V gives CDR1 MDHEN, CDR2 SYDVKM. CDR3 length equals 14 residues. The CDR3 sequence: CASSPAGSGGTIYF.

The chain has TRBV2 and TRBJ2-2; without DNA, the TCRdb call of TRBD2 cannot be checked. CDR3 length: 14 residues. Looked up from germline, CDR1 is SNHLY and CDR2 is FYNNEI. CDR3 residues: CASTGTSSTGELFF.

V and J are TRBV6-6 and TRBJ1-1. This CDR3 is 14 amino acids long. Germline values: CDR1 MNHNY, CDR2 SVGAGI (reference sequence). The CDR3 loop reads CASPRGTPNTEAFF.

The V and J genes are TRBV29-1 and TRBJ1-3. Germline CDR1 and CDR2: SQVTM and ANQGSEA. The CDR3 consists of 11 residues. The chain's CDR3 is CSVVSGNTIYF.

The V and J genes are TRBV5-1 and TRBJ2-7; lacking DNA, the TRBD1 call made by TCRdb goes unchecked. This CDR3 contains 16 residues. Looked up from germline, CDR1 is SGHRS and CDR2 is YFSETQ. Here the CDR3 reads CASSLDPGQDSYEQYF.

V and J are TRBV27 and TRBJ2-2; there is no DNA to check the TCRdb D call of TRBD1. The CDR3 length is 18 residues. Germline CDR1 reads MNHEY; CDR2 reads SMNVEV (reference sequence). Here the CDR3 reads CASSLYVPRGPHAGELFF.

The V and J genes are TRBV7-2 and TRBJ1-1. The germline V gene has CDR1 SGHTA and CDR2 FQGNSA. This CDR3 has 15 amino acids. CDR3 residues: CASSLAGTANTEAFF. Variable domain in full (rest from reference TRBV7-2 and TRBJ1-1): GAGVSQSPSNKVTEKGKDVELRCDPISGHTALYWYRQSLGQGLEFLIYFQGNSAPDKSGLPSDRFSAERTGGSVSTLTIQRTQQEDSAVYLCASSLAGTANTEAFFGQGTRLTVV.

The chain employs TRBV13 and TRBJ2-7; TCRdb picks TRBD1, but there is no DNA to check that call. The CDR3 extends over 16 amino acids. CDR1 is PRHDT and CDR2 is FYEKMQ in the germline V gene (reference sequence). The CDR3 loop reads CATKHRWGGDLYEQYF.

The chain recombines TRBV7-6 with TRBJ2-1; absent DNA, TCRdb's TRBD2 call cannot be checked. This CDR3 is 17 amino acids long. Germline V gene lookup returns CDR1 SGHVS and CDR2 FNYEAQ. CDR3 amino acids: CASSTTSGASSYNEQFF.

The V and J genes are TRBV7-8 and TRBJ1-2; the TCRdb call, TRBD1, lacks DNA for checking. Germline values: CDR1 SGHVS, CDR2 FQNEAQ. The CDR3 spans 13 residues. This chain's CDR3 is CASSLDRPGGYTF.

V gene TRBV29-1 combines with J gene TRBJ1-1. Germline lookup yields CDR1 SQVTM and CDR2 ANQGSEA. The CDR3 has 13 amino acids. The CDR3 here is CSVDLDGNTEAFF.

The J gene is TRBJ2-3, the V gene TRBV20-1; TCRdb proposes TRBD2, but this gene call is untestable without DNA. The germline V gene encodes CDR1 DFQATT and CDR2 SNEGSKA (reference sequence). This CDR3 comprises 14 residues. CDR3 residues: CSARSGAAADTQYF.

The chain combines TRBV5-1 with TRBJ2-3; TCRdb indicates TRBD2, and absent DNA this call remains unverified. The germline CDR1 and CDR2 sequences are SGHRS and YFSETQ. The CDR3 has 18 amino acids. The CDR3 loop is CASSLGPEREVSTDTQYF.

The gene calls are TRBV5-1 and TRBJ2-7; TCRdb indicates TRBD1, and absent DNA this call remains unverified. In germline, CDR1 is SGHRS, CDR2 YFSETQ. This CDR3 has 13 residues. The CDR3 loop is CASSRDIPWEQYF.

J is TRBJ2-7 and V is TRBV5-1; the TCRdb D gene call, TRBD2, has no DNA to confirm it. There are 15 residues in the CDR3. CDR1 is SGHRS, CDR2 YFSETQ, per germline. The chain's CDR3 is CASSRNVESAHEQYF. The variable domain in full, completed from reference TRBV5-1 and TRBJ2-7, reads KAGVTQTPRYLIKTRGQQVTLSCSPISGHRSVSWYQQTPGQGLQFLFEYFSETQRNKGNFPGRFSGRQFSNSRSEMNVSTLELGDSALYLCASSRNVESAHEQYFGPGTRLTVT.

The chain has TRBV6-1 and TRBJ2-5; TCRdb outputs TRBD2, but without DNA this stays unchecked. In germline, CDR1 is MNHNS, CDR2 SASEGT. This CDR3 is built from 15 residues. CDR3: CASSGLAGAQETQYF.

This sequence joins TRBV10-3 and TRBJ2-4; TCRdb selects TRBD2, and the lack of DNA leaves this call unchecked. CDR1 ENHRY and CDR2 SYGVKD come from the germline V gene. The CDR3 loop spans 13 amino acids. This chain's CDR3 is CAISDGVADIQYF.

The chain is built from TRBV29-1 and TRBJ1-1; TCRdb designates TRBD1, a call that cannot be tested without DNA. The CDR3 is 12 residues long. CDR1 is SQVTM, CDR2 ANQGSEA, per germline. CDR3 sequence: CSGNRGNTEAFF. The full variable domain, with the rest looked up from reference TRBV29-1 and TRBJ1-1, is SAVISQKPSRDICQRGTSLTIQCQVDSQVTMMFWYRQQPGQSLTLIATANQGSEATYESGFVIDKFPISRPNLTFSTLTVSNMSPEDSSIYLCSGNRGNTEAFFGQGTRLTVV.

V gene TRBV29-1 combines with J gene TRBJ2-5; TCRdb's D gene call, TRBD1, goes unchecked for lack of DNA. The CDR3 has 18 amino acids. Germline CDR1 and CDR2: SQVTM and ANQGSEA. Here the CDR3 reads CSVEEWARGQGPQETQYF.

This rearrangement joins TRBV6-2 or TRBV6-3 to TRBJ1-5; TCRdb selects TRBD1, and the lack of DNA leaves this call unchecked. The CDR3 consists of 15 residues. The germline CDR1 and CDR2 sequences are MNHEY and SVGEGT. CDR3 in amino acids: CASRGQGLENQPQHF.

The chain carries TRBV9 and TRBJ2-1. The CDR3 consists of 14 residues. Germline lookup yields CDR1 SGDLS and CDR2 YYNGEE. The chain's CDR3 is CASSGLGSYNEQFF.

The chain couples TRBV6-2 or TRBV6-3 to TRBJ2-1; the TCRdb call, TRBD2, lacks DNA for checking. This CDR3 has 15 amino acids. Germline V gene sequence: CDR1 MNHEY, CDR2 SVGEGT. CDR3 protein: CASNGGDLSYNEQFF.

The chain uses TRBV20-1 and TRBJ1-2; TCRdb reports TRBD1, a call that lacks DNA to check it against. The CDR3 consists of 15 residues. Germline V gene data show CDR1 as DFQATT and CDR2 as SNEGSKA (reference sequence). CDR3 in amino acids: CSARVTGGLAYGYTF.

The V gene is TRBV4-2, the J gene TRBJ2-3; TCRdb's D call, TRBD1, is unchecked because there is no DNA. The CDR3 extends over 15 amino acids. Germline-derived CDR1 and CDR2 are LGHNA and YNFKEQ. The CDR3 is CASSQGGGGGDTQYF.

The gene calls are TRBV5-6 and TRBJ1-6; TCRdb picks TRBD1, but there is no DNA to check that call. The CDR3 has 16 residues. Germline CDR1 is SGHDT and CDR2 is YYEEEE. The CDR3: CASSGAGQSYNSPLHF.

This chain connects TRBV7-9 to TRBJ1-5. The CDR3 is 16 amino acids. Looked up from germline, CDR1 is SEHNR and CDR2 is FQNEAQ (reference sequence). CDR3 in amino acids: CASSLAGPVRNQPQHF.

The chain couples TRBV10-3 to TRBJ2-5; TCRdb's D gene call, TRBD2, goes unchecked for lack of DNA. The length of the CDR3 is 16 residues. From germline, CDR1 is ENHRY and CDR2 SYGVKD. CDR3: CAISEWLAGGQETQYF.

The J gene is TRBJ2-7, the V gene TRBV19. Germline CDR1 is LNHDA and CDR2 is SQIVND (reference sequence). The CDR3 is made up of 13 amino acids. The CDR3 loop reads CASSITTAYEQYF.

The chain recombines TRBV12-3 or TRBV12-4 with TRBJ1-2; the D call from TCRdb, TRBD1, cannot be confirmed without DNA. CDR3 length equals 14 residues. CDR3 amino acids: CASSPWGGSYGYTF.